The clone carrying this T cell receptor beta chain occurred a few times. Its antigen remains unknown. The sample originates from a study of T cells after yellow fever vaccination. Broader study findings: The secondary response was weaker but peaked faster, day 5 versus 15. Highly abundant clonotypes carried over from the bulk population could end up in FACS-sorted repertoires as contaminants.

TCR cDNA, made by 5'RACE template switching, carried an added universal primer site and UMIs. TCRdb processed the 5' RACE reads anew with MiXCR; each CDR3 protein has one entry. The profile shows a few hundred thousand distinct CDR3 sequences, 15% to 20% of them singletons. The CDR3 spans 14 residues. Between the trimmed V and J ends, which lost 6 bases and 4 bases, there was a span of 13 bases. The TCR comes from a man aged 30 to 45 who received the YFV17D yellow fever vaccine. The input for sequencing was PBMCs, taken 15 days after the yellow fever booster vaccination. The chain recombines TRBV12-3 or TRBV12-4 with TRBJ2-1; possible D gene TRBD1, 6 bases. The CDR3 is CASSSTGVYNEQFF. The DNA of the CDR3 is TGTGCCAGCAGCTCGACAGGCGTTTACAATGAGCAGTTCTTC.